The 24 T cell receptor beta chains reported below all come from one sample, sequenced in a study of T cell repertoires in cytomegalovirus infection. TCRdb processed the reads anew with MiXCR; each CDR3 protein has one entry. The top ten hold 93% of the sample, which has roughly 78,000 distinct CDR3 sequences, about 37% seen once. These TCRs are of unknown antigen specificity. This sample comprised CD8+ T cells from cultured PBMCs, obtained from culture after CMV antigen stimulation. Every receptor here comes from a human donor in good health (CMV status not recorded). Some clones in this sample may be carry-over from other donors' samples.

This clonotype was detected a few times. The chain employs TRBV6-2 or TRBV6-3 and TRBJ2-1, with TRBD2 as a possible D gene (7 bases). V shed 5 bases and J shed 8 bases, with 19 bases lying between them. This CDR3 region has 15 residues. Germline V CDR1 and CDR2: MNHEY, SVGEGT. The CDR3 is CASSPSGGWVDEQFF. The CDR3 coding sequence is TGTGCCAGCAGTCCCTCGGGGGGCTGGGTCGATGAGCAGTTCTTC.

This CDR3 is CASSLKGYRTEGNQPQHF. DNA for the CDR3: TGTGCCAGCAGTTTAAAAGGTTATCGGACCGAGGGCAATCAGCCCCAGCATTTT. The gene calls are TRBV27 and TRBJ1-5; no reliable D call. Trimming took off 2 bases at V and 2 bases at J, with 19 bases between the two ends. CDR1 is MNHEY, CDR2 SMNVEV, per germline (reference sequence). This CDR3 has 18 residues.

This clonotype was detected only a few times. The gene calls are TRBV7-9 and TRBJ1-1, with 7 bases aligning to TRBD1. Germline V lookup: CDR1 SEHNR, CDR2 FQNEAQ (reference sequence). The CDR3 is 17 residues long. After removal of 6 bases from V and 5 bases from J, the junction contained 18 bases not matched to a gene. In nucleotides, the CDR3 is TGTGCCAGCAGACATCCTAGCGTTGACAGGGTTGGGACTGAAGCTTTCTTT. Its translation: CASRHPSVDRVGTEAFF. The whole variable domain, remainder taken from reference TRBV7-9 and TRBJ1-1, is DTGVSQNPRHKITKRGQNVTFRCDPISEHNRLYWYRQTLGQGPEFLTYFQNEAQLEKSRLLSDRFSAERPKGSFSTLEIQRTEQGDSAMYLCASRHPSVDRVGTEAFFGQGTRLTVV.

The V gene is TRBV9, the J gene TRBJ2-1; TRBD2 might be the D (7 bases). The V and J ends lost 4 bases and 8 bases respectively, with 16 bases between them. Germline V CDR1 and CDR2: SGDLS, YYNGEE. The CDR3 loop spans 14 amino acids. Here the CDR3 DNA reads TGTGCCAGCAGCCCCGCCGGGGGGCGGGATGAGCAGTTCTTC. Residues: CASSPAGGRDEQFF.

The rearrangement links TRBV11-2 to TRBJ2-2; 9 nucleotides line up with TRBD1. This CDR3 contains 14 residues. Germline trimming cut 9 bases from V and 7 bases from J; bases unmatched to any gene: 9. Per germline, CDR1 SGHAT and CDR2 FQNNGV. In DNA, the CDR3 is TGTGCCAGTACCGGGACAGGGCTAGTCGGGGAGCTGTTTTTT. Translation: CASTGTGLVGELFF.

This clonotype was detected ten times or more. For the CDR3, the DNA is TGCGCCAGCAGCCAAGAACTTTCAGAAACCTATAATTCACCCCTCCACTTT. Residues: CASSQELSETYNSPLHF. V usage is TRBV4-1 and J usage is TRBJ1-6; D uncertain. The CDR3 is 17 residues long. Germline V CDR1 and CDR2: MGHRA, YSYEKL. Between the trimmed V and J ends, which lost 0 bases and 2 bases, there was a span of 11 bases.

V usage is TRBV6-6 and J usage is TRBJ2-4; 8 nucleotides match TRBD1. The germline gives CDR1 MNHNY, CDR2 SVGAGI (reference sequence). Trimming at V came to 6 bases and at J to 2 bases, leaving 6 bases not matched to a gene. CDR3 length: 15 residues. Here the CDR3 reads CASSPDRVPKNIQYF. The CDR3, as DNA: TGTGCCAGCAGCCCGGACAGGGTTCCCAAAAACATTCAGTACTTC.

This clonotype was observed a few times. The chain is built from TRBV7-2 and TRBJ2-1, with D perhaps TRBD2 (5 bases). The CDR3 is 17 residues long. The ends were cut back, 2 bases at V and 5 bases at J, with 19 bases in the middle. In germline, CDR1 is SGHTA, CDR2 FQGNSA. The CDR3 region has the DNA TGTGCCAGCAGCTTATACCCGGACCGGGCGGGTAACAATGAGCAGTTCTTC. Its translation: CASSLYPDRAGNNEQFF. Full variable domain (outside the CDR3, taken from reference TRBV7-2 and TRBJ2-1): GAGVSQSPSNKVTEKGKDVELRCDPISGHTALYWYRQSLGQGLEFLIYFQGNSAPDKSGLPSDRFSAERTGGSVSTLTIQRTQQEDSAVYLCASSLYPDRAGNNEQFFGPGTRLTVL.

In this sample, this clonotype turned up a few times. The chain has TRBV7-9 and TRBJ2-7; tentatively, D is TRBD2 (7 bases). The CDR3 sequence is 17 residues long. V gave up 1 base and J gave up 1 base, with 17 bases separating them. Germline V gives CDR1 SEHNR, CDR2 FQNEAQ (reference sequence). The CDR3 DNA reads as TGTGCCAGCAGCTTAGTGTCTCGGGGGGCCCTTTCCTACGAGCAGTACTTC. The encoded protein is CASSLVSRGALSYEQYF.

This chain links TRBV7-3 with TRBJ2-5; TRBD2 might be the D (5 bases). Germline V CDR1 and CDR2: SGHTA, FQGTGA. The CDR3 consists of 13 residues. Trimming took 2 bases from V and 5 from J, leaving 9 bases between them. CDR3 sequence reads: CASSLEGGETQYF. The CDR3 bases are TGTGCCAGCAGCTTAGAGGGTGGGGAGACCCAGTACTTC.

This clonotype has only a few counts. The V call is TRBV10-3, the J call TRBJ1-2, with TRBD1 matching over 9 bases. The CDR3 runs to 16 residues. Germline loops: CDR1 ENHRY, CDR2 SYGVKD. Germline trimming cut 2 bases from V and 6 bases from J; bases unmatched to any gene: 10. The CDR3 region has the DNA TGTGCCATCAGTGAGCGGGGACAGGGAGATTTCGATGGCTACACCTTC. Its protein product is CAISERGQGDFDGYTF.

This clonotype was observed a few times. In nucleotides, the CDR3 is TGTGCCAGCAGTTTAGGTCCCAGGGTGCCCTACGAGCAGTACTTC. Amino acids: CASSLGPRVPYEQYF. This chain joins TRBV12-3 or TRBV12-4 and TRBJ2-7; the D gene is possibly TRBD1 (5 bases). The germline V and J ends were trimmed by 1 base and 2 bases, with 12 bases remaining between them. This CDR3 has 15 amino acids.

The CDR3 loop reads CASSFGRGGSLHF. For the CDR3, the DNA is TGTGCCAGCAGTTTTGGGCGAGGCGGTTCCCTCCACTTT. The chain links TRBV27 to TRBJ1-6; D is unresolved. The CDR3 runs 13 residues. CDR1 and CDR2 from the germline V gene are MNHEY and SMNVEV (reference sequence). The V end lost 3 bases, the J end lost 14 bases, and 14 bases lay between the germline ends.

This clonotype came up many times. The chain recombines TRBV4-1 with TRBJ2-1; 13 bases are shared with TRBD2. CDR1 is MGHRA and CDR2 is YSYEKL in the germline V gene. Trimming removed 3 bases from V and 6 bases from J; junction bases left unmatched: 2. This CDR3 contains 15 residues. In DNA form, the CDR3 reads TGCGCCAGCAGCCACACTAGCGGGGGGGCCAATGAGCAGTTCTTC. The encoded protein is CASSHTSGGANEQFF.

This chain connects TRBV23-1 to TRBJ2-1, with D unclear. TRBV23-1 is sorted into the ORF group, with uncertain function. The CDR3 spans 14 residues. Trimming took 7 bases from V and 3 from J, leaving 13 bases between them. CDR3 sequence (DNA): TGCGCCAGCACCTGTTACAACCACTACAATGAGCAGTTCTTC. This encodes CASTCYNHYNEQFF.

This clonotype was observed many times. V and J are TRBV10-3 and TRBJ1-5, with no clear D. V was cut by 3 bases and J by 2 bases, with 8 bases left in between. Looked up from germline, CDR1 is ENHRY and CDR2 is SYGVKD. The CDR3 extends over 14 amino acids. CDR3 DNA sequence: TGTGCCATCAGTGAAGCCCCCGGCAATCAGCCCCAGCATTTT. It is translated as CAISEAPGNQPQHF.

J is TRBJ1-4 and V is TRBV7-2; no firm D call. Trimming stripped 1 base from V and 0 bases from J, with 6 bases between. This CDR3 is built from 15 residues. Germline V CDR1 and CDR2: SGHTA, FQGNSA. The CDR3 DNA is TGTGCCAGCAGCTTAGTCCCCTCAACTAATGAAAAACTGTTTTTT. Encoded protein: CASSLVPSTNEKLFF.

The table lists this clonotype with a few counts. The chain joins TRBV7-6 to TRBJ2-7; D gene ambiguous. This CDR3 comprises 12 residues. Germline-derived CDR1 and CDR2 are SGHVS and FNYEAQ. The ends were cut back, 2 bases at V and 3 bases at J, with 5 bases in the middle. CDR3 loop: CASSLSGYEQYF. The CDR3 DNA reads TGTGCCAGCAGCTTATCGGGCTACGAGCAGTACTTC.

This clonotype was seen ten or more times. Written as DNA, the CDR3 is TGTGCCAGCAGCTCCGGGGGGGGGAGCTCCTACGAGCAGTACTTC. Its translation is CASSSGGGSSYEQYF. The chain uses TRBV7-2 and TRBJ2-7, with 8 bases identical to TRBD2. This CDR3 contains 15 residues. Germline V gene sequence: CDR1 SGHTA, CDR2 FQGNSA. The V segment lost 4 bases and the J segment 0 bases; nucleotides outside the gene matches: 5.

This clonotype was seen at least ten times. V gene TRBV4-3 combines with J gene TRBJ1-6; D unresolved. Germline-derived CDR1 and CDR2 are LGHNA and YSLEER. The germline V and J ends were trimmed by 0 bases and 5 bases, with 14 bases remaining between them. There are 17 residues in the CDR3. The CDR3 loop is CASSQDLYGENNSPLHF. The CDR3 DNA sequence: TGCGCCAGCAGCCAAGATCTCTATGGGGAAAATAATTCACCCCTCCACTTT.

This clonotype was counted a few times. CDR3 amino acids: CASSGGGALPVQETQYF. As DNA, the CDR3 is TGTGCCAGCAGTGGCGGGGGGGCCCTCCCCGTACAAGAGACCCAGTACTTC. The rearrangement links TRBV12-3 or TRBV12-4 to TRBJ2-5; 9 bases align to TRBD2. The V and J ends lost 5 bases and 2 bases, in that order; junction bases with no gene match: 12. CDR3 length equals 17 residues.

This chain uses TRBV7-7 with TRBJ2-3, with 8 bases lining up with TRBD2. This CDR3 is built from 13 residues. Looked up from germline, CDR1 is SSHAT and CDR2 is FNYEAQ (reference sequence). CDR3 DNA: TGTGCTAGCGGGGAAATGGGCACAGATACGCAGTATTTT. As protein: CASGEMGTDTQYF.

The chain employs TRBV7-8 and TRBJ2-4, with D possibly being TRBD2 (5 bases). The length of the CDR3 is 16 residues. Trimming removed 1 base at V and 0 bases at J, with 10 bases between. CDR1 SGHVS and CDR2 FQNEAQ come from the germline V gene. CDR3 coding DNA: TGTGCCAGCAGCTTAGATGGGAGATTAGCCAAAAACATTCAGTACTTC. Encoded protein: CASSLDGRLAKNIQYF.

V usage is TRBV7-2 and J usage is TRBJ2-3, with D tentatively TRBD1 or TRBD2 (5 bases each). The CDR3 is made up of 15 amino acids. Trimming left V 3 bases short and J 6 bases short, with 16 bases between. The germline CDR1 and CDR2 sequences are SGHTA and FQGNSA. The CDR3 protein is CASSFGTTSGDTQYF. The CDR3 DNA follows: TGTGCCAGCAGCTTCGGGACCACCTCGGGCGATACGCAGTATTTT.